The 7 T cell receptor beta chains in this list originate from one sample, sequenced in a study of blood T cells in healthy people across ages. Together with a sample-barcoded 5' primer, a J-beta primer mix was included in a second PCR lasting roughly 6 to 12 cycles. TCRdb passed the 5' RACE reads through MiXCR, listing each CDR3 protein once. The sample includes hundreds of thousands of distinct CDR3 sequences, 20% to 25% of them seen just once. Sequenced input: blood. These receptor sequences come from a man between 65 and 80 years old in good health.

This clonotype has just a few counts. The V call is TRBV12-3 or TRBV12-4, the J call TRBJ2-5, with 10 bases that match TRBD2. The DNA end favors TRBJ2-7, so the J call may be wrong. The CDR3 covers 14 residues. The CDR3 nucleotides read TGTGCCAGCAGTTCTCTAGCGGGGGTCTACGAGCAGTACTTC. It yields the protein CASSSLAGVYEQYF.

The rearrangement uses TRBV28 and TRBJ2-5; D unclear. Germline values: CDR1 MDHEN, CDR2 SYDVKM. The germline V and J ends were trimmed by 5 bases and 1 base, with 14 bases remaining between them. The CDR3 runs to 15 residues. CDR3 sequence reads: CASSAPDGTQETQYF. In DNA, the CDR3 is TGTGCCAGCAGTGCGCCGGACGGTACCCAAGAGACCCAGTACTTC.

The chain links TRBV11-2 to TRBJ2-6; D perhaps matches TRBD2 (5 bases). The CDR3 is 18 residues long. The V end lost 4 bases, the J end lost 2 bases, and 18 bases lay between the germline ends. The germline gives CDR1 SGHAT, CDR2 FQNNGV. CDR3 in amino acids: CASSSPGRGKAGANVLTF. The DNA for the CDR3 is TGTGCCAGCAGCTCCCCCGGCCGGGGAAAAGCTGGGGCCAACGTCCTGACTTTC. Together with reference TRBV11-2 and TRBJ2-6, the CDR3 gives the full variable domain: EAGVAQSPRYKIIEKRQSVAFWCNPISGHATLYWYQQILGQGPKLLIQFQNNGVVDDSQLPKDRFSAERLKGVDSTLKIQPAKLEDSAVYLCASSSPGRGKAGANVLTFGAGSRLTVL.

This chain joins TRBV20-1 and TRBJ2-1; 8 bases map to TRBD2. CDR1 DFQATT and CDR2 SNEGSKA come from the germline V gene (reference sequence). This CDR3 region has 14 residues. V was clipped by 5 bases and J by 7 bases; unmatched bases: 10. The CDR3 sequence: CSASDSGARNEQFF. DNA for the CDR3: TGCAGTGCTTCCGATAGCGGGGCGAGGAATGAGCAGTTCTTC.

The chain combines TRBV5-1 with TRBJ1-1; 7 nucleotides match TRBD1. J was trimmed by 0 bases and V by 4 bases; bases with no gene match: 3. The length of the CDR3 is 14 residues. The V gene's germline CDR1 is SGHRS and CDR2 YFSETQ. CDR3 nucleotides: TGCGCCAGCAGCGACAGGGTTATGAACACTGAAGCTTTCTTT. As protein: CASSDRVMNTEAFF.

The table lists this clonotype with a few counts. The chain couples TRBV12-3 or TRBV12-4 to TRBJ2-3; possibly TRBD2 for D (7 bases). This CDR3 comprises 14 residues. Deletions cut 8 bases from V and 3 bases from J, with 15 bases between. The CDR3 DNA is TGTGCCAGCGGGGGGGGCGTGGGTACAGATACGCAGTATTTT. This translates into CASGGGVGTDTQYF.

The genes are TRBV14 and TRBJ1-4; 9 positions match TRBD1. V dropped 3 bases and J dropped 8; count of bases not matched to a gene: 4. The CDR3 runs 14 residues. CDR1 SGHDN and CDR2 FVKESK come from the germline V gene. This CDR3 reads CASSQDRGVEKLFF. The CDR3 region has the DNA TGTGCCAGCAGCCAGGACAGGGGCGTAGAAAAACTGTTTTTT.